These 32 T cell receptor beta chains originate from one sample sequenced in a study of blood T cell repertoires in COVID-19. Sequencing used immunoSEQ multiplex PCR; TCRdb keeps in-frame clones, though not all of them. The sample includes around 130,000 clones, about 80% of them seen just once. The sequencing input was peripheral blood. The source of these receptors is a human donor in a cohort sampled during active COVID-19.

The J gene is TRBJ1-4, the V gene TRBV18; the D is unclear. With 3 bases removed from V and 0 bases from J, the gap between germline ends came to 8 bases. This CDR3 contains 15 residues. The germline CDR1 and CDR2 sequences are KGHSH and LQKENI. The CDR3 here is CASSPNPATNEKLFF. The CDR3 region has the DNA TGTGCCAGCTCACCCAACCCGGCAACTAATGAAAAACTGTTTTTT.

The chain joins TRBV11-2 to TRBJ1-6, with no clear D. The germline V gene encodes CDR1 SGHAT and CDR2 FQNNGV. The CDR3 extends over 15 amino acids. V dropped 3 bases and J dropped 3 bases, with 9 bases sitting between them. CDR3 nucleotides: TGTGCCAGCAGCTTCTCAGGAGGCTATAATTCACCCCTCCACTTT. Translation: CASSFSGGYNSPLHF.

The V call is TRBV27, the J call TRBJ1-1; possibly TRBD1 for D (6 bases). Between the trimmed V and J ends, which lost 10 bases and 3 bases, there was a span of 15 bases. This CDR3 region has 13 residues. Germline V gene sequence: CDR1 MNHEY, CDR2 SMNVEV (reference sequence). CDR3 residues: CATGQSGYTEAFF. CDR3 sequence (DNA): TGTGCCACCGGACAGTCGGGCTACACTGAAGCTTTCTTT.

This clone was seen only once. The CDR3 loop is CASSIVRQYSNQPQHF. In nucleotides, the CDR3 is TGTGCCAGTAGTATAGTCAGACAGTATAGCAATCAGCCCCAGCATTTT. This chain joins TRBV19 and TRBJ1-5, with D perhaps TRBD1 (5 bases). The CDR3 length is 16 residues. Trimming took 1 base from V and 0 from J, leaving 10 bases between them. CDR1 and CDR2 (germline): LNHDA, SQIVND (reference sequence).

The J gene is TRBJ2-1, the V gene TRBV5-6; D possibly corresponds to TRBD1 (6 bases). Germline-derived CDR1 and CDR2 are SGHDT and YYEEEE. Trimming left V 0 bases short and J 10 bases short, with 8 bases between. The CDR3 consists of 12 residues. The CDR3 protein is CASSLAQGEQFF. The CDR3 DNA is TGTGCCAGCAGCTTGGCTCAGGGGGAGCAGTTCTTC.

The V call is TRBV2, the J call TRBJ1-6; 8 positions agree with TRBD1. Germline CDR1 and CDR2: SNHLY and FYNNEI. CDR3 length equals 16 residues. Losses at the gene ends were 4 bases for V and 4 bases for J; bases not matched to a gene: 6. The CDR3 region has the DNA TGTGCCAGCAGTGTGGACAGGGCTCGGTATAATTCACCCCTCCACTTT. As protein: CASSVDRARYNSPLHF.

The gene calls are TRBV7-8 and TRBJ2-5, with D possibly being TRBD2 (5 bases). Trimming took off 1 base at V and 4 bases at J, with 13 bases between the two ends. Germline lookup yields CDR1 SGHVS and CDR2 FQNEAQ. The CDR3 totals 15 residues. CDR3 bases: TGTGCCAGCAGCTTAGGGTGGGCCGAGGGAGAGACCCAGTACTTC. Translating gives CASSLGWAEGETQYF.

The chain joins TRBV6-6 to TRBJ2-7, with D possibly being TRBD2 (7 bases). The CDR3 consists of 14 residues. Germline V gene data show CDR1 as MNHNY and CDR2 as SVGAGI (reference sequence). V was trimmed by 7 bases and J by 1 base, leaving 14 bases between them. The CDR3 DNA reads as TGTGCCAGCACAAGTCGGGGGGCTTCCTACGAGCAGTACTTC. It specifies CASTSRGASYEQYF.

The chain recombines TRBV24-1 with TRBJ2-1, with TRBD1 as a possible D gene (6 bases). V lost 3 bases and J 0 bases, leaving 14 bases between the germline ends. The CDR3 loop spans 17 amino acids. CDR1 and CDR2 (germline): KGHDR, SFDVKD. CDR3 coding DNA: TGTGCCACCAGTGATAAAGGGACAATCGACTCCTACAATGAGCAGTTCTTC. Its translation is CATSDKGTIDSYNEQFF.

This chain joins TRBV5-4 and TRBJ1-3; TRBD1 might be the D (6 bases). Germline V gives CDR1 SGHNT, CDR2 YYREEE (reference sequence). Deletions cut 1 base from V and 2 bases from J, with 10 bases between. The CDR3 runs to 15 residues. CDR3 DNA: TGTGCCAGCAGCTTGATTGGGGGCCCTGGAAACACCATATATTTT. Protein sequence: CASSLIGGPGNTIYF.

The rearrangement links TRBV4-2 to TRBJ1-1, with a weak D call TRBD1 (5 bases). V was trimmed by 0 bases and J by 0 bases, leaving 14 bases between them. Germline-derived CDR1 and CDR2 are LGHNA and YNFKEQ. CDR3 length: 17 amino acids. CDR3: CASSQDQARQLNTEAFF. As DNA, the CDR3 is TGTGCCAGCAGCCAAGATCAAGCGAGACAGTTGAACACTGAAGCTTTCTTT.

The rearrangement joins TRBV6-5 to TRBJ2-3; weak D call: TRBD2 (6 bases). CDR3 length: 13 residues. Germline V CDR1 and CDR2: MNHEY, SVGAGI. The germline V and J ends were trimmed by 8 bases and 1 base, with 10 bases remaining between them. CDR3 amino acids: CASRRDGTDTQYF. CDR3 DNA: TGTGCCAGCCGGAGGGATGGCACAGATACGCAGTATTTT.

The chain uses TRBV6-1 and TRBJ1-2, with TRBD1 as a possible D gene (6 bases). Germline CDR1 and CDR2: MNHNS and SASEGT. The ends were cut back, 3 bases at V and 4 bases at J, with 12 bases in the middle. The CDR3 loop spans 14 amino acids. CDR3 loop: CASSDSAGVYGYTF. The DNA of the CDR3 is TGTGCCAGCAGTGATTCCGCAGGGGTCTATGGCTACACCTTC.

Only a few counts were recorded for this clone. The V and J genes are TRBV28 and TRBJ2-1, with a weak D call TRBD2 (7 bases). V lost 2 bases to trimming and J lost 0 bases, with 14 bases between them. Germline CDR1 and CDR2: MDHEN and SYDVKM. This CDR3 region has 17 residues. Here the CDR3 DNA reads TGTGCCAGCAGTTTAGACGGCGGGGGCCTCTCCTACAATGAGCAGTTCTTC. Protein: CASSLDGGGLSYNEQFF.

J is TRBJ1-5 and V is TRBV7-2; D gene uncertain. Per the germline V gene, CDR1 is SGHTA and CDR2 is FQGNSA. This CDR3 contains 13 residues. V shed 4 bases and J shed 4 bases, with 8 bases lying between them. In nucleotides, the CDR3 is TGTGCCAGCAGCTCCATCATGAATCAGCCCCAGCATTTT. It translates to CASSSIMNQPQHF. The full variable domain, with the rest looked up from reference TRBV7-2 and TRBJ1-5, is GAGVSQSPSNKVTEKGKDVELRCDPISGHTALYWYRQSLGQGLEFLIYFQGNSAPDKSGLPSDRFSAERTGGSVSTLTIQRTQQEDSAVYLCASSSIMNQPQHFGDGTRLSIL.

The chain joins TRBV11-2 to TRBJ2-2; TRBD1 matches at 10 bases. The CDR3 is 19 amino acids. Germline values: CDR1 SGHAT, CDR2 FQNNGV. V shed 6 bases, J shed 3 bases, and the junction held 16 bases outside the gene matches. The CDR3 here is CASRLPPGQGRVDTGELFF. The CDR3 nucleotides are TGTGCCAGCAGATTACCCCCGGGACAGGGGCGAGTGGACACCGGGGAGCTGTTTTTT.

The chain employs TRBV15 and TRBJ1-2, with TRBD1 as a possible D gene (5 bases). Germline CDR1 reads LNHNV; CDR2 reads YYDKDF (reference sequence). V was shortened by 0 bases and J by 6 bases, with 14 bases between the two germline ends. The CDR3 contains 15 residues. In DNA, the CDR3 is TGTGCCACCAGCAGAGAGTACCTCGGGACTGATGGCTACACCTTC. It translates to CATSREYLGTDGYTF.

This clone appeared once. This chain links TRBV10-3 with TRBJ2-3; 10 positions match TRBD2. Germline V gene sequence: CDR1 ENHRY, CDR2 SYGVKD. The CDR3 spans 15 residues. Trimming removed 6 bases from V and 2 bases from J; junction bases left unmatched: 5. For the CDR3, the DNA is TGTGCCATCAGCCTCCTAGCGGGGGTCACAGATACGCAGTATTTT. Its translation: CAISLLAGVTDTQYF.

The chain joins TRBV7-9 to TRBJ2-1; TRBD2 matches 10 bases. With 6 bases clipped from V and 7 bases from J, the junction kept 9 bases outside the gene matches. Germline V gives CDR1 SEHNR, CDR2 FQNEAQ (reference sequence). CDR3 size: 15 residues. The CDR3 nucleotides read TGTGCCAGCAGAGAAAGCGGGGGGGCCAGAAATGAGCAGTTCTTC. Translating gives CASRESGGARNEQFF.

This clone appeared a few times. The V and J genes are TRBV4-1 and TRBJ1-6; no reliable D call. Trimming shortened V by 0 bases and J by 10 bases, and 13 bases separated the two germline ends. CDR3 length: 15 amino acids. Germline V lookup: CDR1 MGHRA, CDR2 YSYEKL. The CDR3 protein is CASSQDKVPGSPLHF. For the CDR3, the DNA is TGCGCCAGCAGCCAAGATAAGGTCCCGGGGTCACCCCTCCACTTT.

The chain couples TRBV15 to TRBJ2-7, with unresolved D. This CDR3 spans 14 amino acids. V was clipped by 0 bases and J by 1 base, with 7 bases between them. Per germline, CDR1 LNHNV and CDR2 YYDKDF (reference sequence). The CDR3 loop reads CATSRDLGSYEQYF. For the CDR3, the DNA is TGTGCCACCAGCAGAGATCTAGGATCCTACGAGCAGTACTTC.

V usage is TRBV19 and J usage is TRBJ1-6; no firm D call. The CDR3 extends over 13 amino acids. Trimming pared 9 bases from V and 5 bases from J, leaving 11 bases between. Germline CDR1 LNHDA, CDR2 SQIVND (reference sequence). This chain's CDR3 is CASEHDDNSPLHF. As DNA, the CDR3 is TGTGCCAGCGAGCATGATGATAATTCACCCCTCCACTTT.

The chain couples TRBV18 to TRBJ2-3; tentative D call: TRBD1 (6 bases). This CDR3 region has 14 residues. From germline, CDR1 is KGHSH and CDR2 LQKENI. Trimming removed 3 bases from V and 2 bases from J, with 9 bases in between. The CDR3 DNA is TGTGCCAGCTCACCCGACAGGACCACAGATACGCAGTATTTT. This encodes CASSPDRTTDTQYF.

The V and J genes are TRBV7-9 and TRBJ1-2; D is possibly TRBD1 (5 bases). The CDR3 sequence is 14 residues long. Germline assignment: CDR1 SEHNR and CDR2 FQNEAQ (reference sequence). Trimming pared 0 bases from V and 6 bases from J, leaving 11 bases between. The CDR3 coding sequence is TGTGCCAGCAGCTTAGCGAGGTCAGGGCATGGCTACACCTTC. Residues: CASSLARSGHGYTF.

This sequence joins TRBV6-5 and TRBJ2-1; 10 positions agree with TRBD1. CDR3 length: 14 residues. Germline CDR1 reads MNHEY; CDR2 reads SVGAGI. J was trimmed by 8 bases and V by 7 bases; bases with no gene match: 8. The CDR3 DNA reads as TGTGCCAGCACCGGTGGACAGGGGGTATATGAGCAGTTCTTC. Translation gives CASTGGQGVYEQFF.

This clone was counted between two and nine times. The chain joins TRBV7-3 to TRBJ2-1; 8 nucleotides line up with TRBD2. The J segment lost 6 bases and the V segment lost 4 bases, leaving 8 bases of the junction unmatched. Germline V gene data show CDR1 as SGHTA and CDR2 as FQGTGA. There are 15 residues in the CDR3. CDR3 sequence reads: CASSSTGRETNEQFF. The CDR3 DNA reads as TGTGCCAGCAGCTCAACCGGGAGGGAGACCAATGAGCAGTTCTTC.

This chain links TRBV5-5 with TRBJ2-1, with a tentative D call TRBD1 (5 bases). Germline V gene data show CDR1 as SGHKS and CDR2 as YYEKEE (reference sequence). This CDR3 spans 16 amino acids. The ends were cut back, 5 bases at V and 0 bases at J, with 15 bases in the middle. The CDR3 nucleotides read TGTGCCAGCAGACGCTGGGGCCTTAGCTCCTACAATGAGCAGTTCTTC. It encodes CASRRWGLSSYNEQFF.

The chain joins TRBV6-5 to TRBJ2-3; a possible D gene is TRBD1 (6 bases). Between the trimmed V and J ends, which lost 0 bases and 3 bases, there was a span of 10 bases. CDR3 size: 15 residues. Per germline, CDR1 MNHEY and CDR2 SVGAGI. CDR3 nucleotides: TGTGCCAGCAGTTACTCGCGGCAGGGGACAGATACGCAGTATTTT. This encodes CASSYSRQGTDTQYF.

The chain carries TRBV2 and TRBJ2-7; TRBD2 matches at 9 bases. Germline CDR1 and CDR2: SNHLY and FYNNEI. The V and J ends lost 8 bases and 1 base, in that order; junction bases with no gene match: 12. This CDR3 region has 16 residues. The CDR3 region is CASRLAGLATSYEQYF. The CDR3 DNA sequence: TGTGCCAGCCGCCTAGCGGGGCTAGCTACTTCCTACGAGCAGTACTTC.

V usage is TRBV7-8 and J usage is TRBJ1-5; 7 positions match TRBD1. CDR1 SGHVS and CDR2 FQNEAQ come from the germline V gene. The CDR3 contains 16 residues. Unmatched junction bases numbered 12, after V lost 3 bases and J lost 7 bases. The CDR3 loop reads CASSLGFVGGSQPQHF. CDR3 nucleotides: TGTGCCAGCAGCTTGGGTTTCGTAGGGGGCTCGCAGCCCCAGCATTTT. Drawing the rest from reference TRBV7-8 and TRBJ1-5, the complete variable domain is GAGVSQSPRYKVAKRGQDVALRCDPISGHVSLFWYQQALGQGPEFLTYFQNEAQLDKSGLPSDRFFAERPEGSVSTLKIQRTQQEDSAVYLCASSLGFVGGSQPQHFGDGTRLSIL.

The genes are TRBV6-1 and TRBJ1-5, with D unresolved. The V end lost 1 base, the J end lost 1 base, and 11 bases lay between the germline ends. From germline, CDR1 is MNHNS and CDR2 SASEGT. The CDR3 runs 16 residues. This chain's CDR3 is CASSEVLTNSNQPQHF. CDR3 sequence (DNA): TGTGCCAGCAGTGAAGTTTTGACAAACAGCAATCAGCCCCAGCATTTT.

The table lists this clone with a few counts. This sequence joins TRBV14 and TRBJ2-2, with a weak D call TRBD1 (5 bases). Germline CDR1 reads SGHDN; CDR2 reads FVKESK. The CDR3 is 17 residues long. V gave up 1 base and J gave up 2 bases, with 14 bases separating them. The CDR3 loop reads CASSQVSRQTNTGELFF. The CDR3 DNA reads as TGTGCCAGCAGCCAAGTATCCCGACAGACTAACACCGGGGAGCTGTTTTTT.